This paragraph reports one TCR beta chain. The antigen is not known. The record originates from a study of vaccination and CD4 T cells after COVID-19. The sample's treatment: roughly 10-day PBMC culture with coronavirus spike peptide pools or control peptides (ViraFEST assay). V lost 3 bases, J lost 8 bases, and 18 bases stayed unmatched. CDR1 and CDR2 from the germline V gene are SGHTA and FQGNSA. The CDR3 runs to 20 residues. Study-wide results and caveats: In convalescent patients, 304 of 307 vaccine-specific clones were mono-reactive for SARS-CoV-2 spike.

Sequenced with the Oncomine TCR Beta short-read assay was DNA taken from cultured CD4+ T cells. One entry per CDR3 protein results from TCRdb running MiXCR on the PCR reads. Found here are some 11,000 distinct CDR3 sequences, 20% to 25% of them singletons; the top ten hold approximately 15%. The clonotype was recovered from a human donor who received a COVID-19 vaccine. The V call is TRBV7-2, the J call TRBJ2-3; 15 bases line up with TRBD2. This specimen was CD4+ T cells from blood, cultured in vitro, taken before SARS-CoV-2 vaccination. CDR3 nucleotides: TGTGCCAGCAGCTTGTATGTTGGACTAGCGGGGGGGTATGGCCTAGTTACGCAGTATTTT. This encodes CASSLYVGLAGGYGLVTQYF.